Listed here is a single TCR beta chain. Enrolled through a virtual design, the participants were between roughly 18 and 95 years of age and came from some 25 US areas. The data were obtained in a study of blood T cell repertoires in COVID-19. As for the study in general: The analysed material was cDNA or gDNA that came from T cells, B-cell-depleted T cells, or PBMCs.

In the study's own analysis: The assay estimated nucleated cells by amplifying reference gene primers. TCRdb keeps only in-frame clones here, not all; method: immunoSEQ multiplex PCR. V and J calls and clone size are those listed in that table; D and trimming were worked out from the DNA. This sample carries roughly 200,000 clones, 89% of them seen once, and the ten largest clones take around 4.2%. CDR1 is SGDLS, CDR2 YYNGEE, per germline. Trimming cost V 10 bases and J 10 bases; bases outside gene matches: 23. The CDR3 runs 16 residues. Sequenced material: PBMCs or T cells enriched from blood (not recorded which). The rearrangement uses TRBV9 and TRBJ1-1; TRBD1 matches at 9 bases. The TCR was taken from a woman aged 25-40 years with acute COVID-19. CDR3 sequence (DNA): TGTGCCCGACAGTACCCTAAACAGGGGGCGCGGGCGAGAGCTTTCTTT. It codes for CARQYPKQGARARAFF.